The 15 T cell receptor beta chains below all came from one sample that was sequenced in a study of CD8 T cells in ankylosing spondylitis. TCRdb independently ran MiXCR on the 5' RACE reads; one entry per CDR3 protein. The table records some 140,000 distinct CDR3 sequences, more than 15% of them present only once. Their specific antigens are unknown. Study-wide findings and caveats: The study identified a TCR beta motif of several highly homologous variants that appeared characteristic of ankylosing spondylitis blood.

Material for sequencing was blood, either unsorted or a sorted T cell fraction (not recorded which). Receptor source: a male donor with ankylosing spondylitis.

The table lists this clonotype with a few counts. This chain connects TRBV28 to TRBJ2-7; perhaps TRBD1 as D (6 bases). The V gene lost 6 bases and the J gene lost 1 base, with 13 bases spanning the gap. The CDR3 extends over 14 amino acids. Germline V gene sequence: CDR1 MDHEN, CDR2 SYDVKM. CDR3 residues: CASSQQGNSYEQYF. CDR3 in DNA: TGTGCCAGCAGCCAACAGGGAAATTCCTACGAGCAGTACTTC.

This clonotype was counted ten times or more. J is TRBJ2-7 and V is TRBV4-3; D might be TRBD2 (5 bases). The V and J ends lost 4 bases and 4 bases respectively, with 14 bases between them. Germline V lookup: CDR1 LGHNA, CDR2 YSLEER. The CDR3 covers 14 residues. The CDR3 DNA is TGCGCCAGCAGCCCCGTGGGGAGAGGGTACGAGCAGTACTTC. This translates into CASSPVGRGYEQYF.

This clonotype was seen a handful of times. This rearrangement joins TRBV27 to TRBJ1-4, with unresolved D. This CDR3 has 13 residues. The V gene's germline CDR1 is MNHEY and CDR2 SMNVEV (reference sequence). Trimming took off 2 bases at V and 7 bases at J, with 8 bases between the two ends. CDR3 sequence reads: CASSLAFGEKLFF. DNA for the CDR3: TGTGCCAGCAGTTTAGCCTTTGGTGAAAAACTGTTTTTT.

The chain combines TRBV29-1 with TRBJ2-1, with D perhaps TRBD2 (5 bases). Germline V lookup: CDR1 SQVTM, CDR2 ANQGSEA. The germline V and J ends were trimmed by 1 base and 9 bases, with 10 bases remaining between them. The CDR3 totals 12 residues. This CDR3 reads CSVEGGFSEQFF. The DNA for the CDR3 is TGCAGCGTTGAAGGAGGGTTCAGTGAGCAGTTCTTC.

The V gene is TRBV9, the J gene TRBJ2-7; 8 bases agree with TRBD2. V lost 4 bases and J lost 0; bases outside the gene matches: 6. This CDR3 has 15 amino acids. Looked up from germline, CDR1 is SGDLS and CDR2 is YYNGEE. This CDR3 reads CASSYGLALSYEQYF. Written as DNA, the CDR3 is TGTGCCAGCAGCTATGGACTAGCTCTCTCCTACGAGCAGTACTTC.

This clonotype was seen more than once but under ten times. The chain carries TRBV11-2 and TRBJ2-1; 10 nucleotides line up with TRBD2. The CDR3 runs to 19 residues. After removal of 1 base from V and 0 bases from J, the junction contained 9 bases not matched to a gene. Germline CDR1 SGHAT, CDR2 FQNNGV. The CDR3 DNA follows: TGTGCCAGCAGCTTAGTGGCTAGCGGGAGCCCGAGCTCCTACAATGAGCAGTTCTTC. Protein: CASSLVASGSPSSYNEQFF.

This clonotype has a handful of counts. This chain connects TRBV12-3 or TRBV12-4 to TRBJ2-7; D ambiguous. Trimming left V 2 bases short and J 6 bases short, with 11 bases between. CDR3 length equals 13 residues. CDR3 loop: CASSLSGWAEQYF. DNA for the CDR3: TGTGCCAGCAGTTTATCCGGATGGGCCGAGCAGTACTTC.

The chain carries TRBV4-3 and TRBJ1-1; TRBD1 aligns across 10 bases. From germline, CDR1 is LGHNA and CDR2 YSLEER. Trimming at V came to 0 bases and at J to 3 bases, leaving 7 bases not matched to a gene. The CDR3 is made up of 17 amino acids. The CDR3, as DNA: TGCGCCAGCAGCCAAGATCTTGGGACAGGGGTAGACACTGAAGCTTTCTTT. It codes for CASSQDLGTGVDTEAFF.

This clonotype was observed a handful of times. The chain has TRBV4-1 and TRBJ2-7; weak D call: TRBD1 (6 bases). In germline, CDR1 is MGHRA, CDR2 YSYEKL. The length of the CDR3 is 15 residues. The ends were cut back, 4 bases at V and 4 bases at J, with 17 bases in the middle. This chain's CDR3 is CASSPAETGSYEQYF. The CDR3 nucleotides read TGCGCCAGCAGCCCCGCCGAGACAGGCTCTTACGAGCAGTACTTC.

The V call is TRBV27, the J call TRBJ1-1; 7 bases agree with TRBD1. V shed 3 bases and J 5 bases; nucleotides not matched to a gene: 3. This CDR3 contains 13 residues. Germline loops: CDR1 MNHEY, CDR2 SMNVEV (reference sequence). The CDR3 reads CASSFRGSTEAFF. The CDR3 region has the DNA TGTGCCAGCAGTTTCAGGGGGAGTACTGAAGCTTTCTTT.

This clonotype was seen a handful of times. The chain uses TRBV7-9 and TRBJ2-7; D gene uncertain. Germline loops: CDR1 SEHNR, CDR2 FQNEAQ (reference sequence). The CDR3 runs 12 residues. Trimming pared 10 bases from V and 0 bases from J, leaving 10 bases between. The CDR3 region is CATLLPSYEQYF. CDR3 DNA: TGTGCCACCCTCCTACCCTCCTACGAGCAGTACTTC. The complete variable domain, with remaining parts taken from reference TRBV7-9 and TRBJ2-7, reads DTGVSQNPRHKITKRGQNVTFRCDPISEHNRLYWYRQTLGQGPEFLTYFQNEAQLEKSRLLSDRFSAERPKGSFSTLEIQRTEQGDSAMYLCATLLPSYEQYFGPGTRLTVT.

The sample holds a few counts of this clonotype. The J gene is TRBJ2-1, the V gene TRBV9; no clear D. The CDR3 covers 12 residues. Germline assignment: CDR1 SGDLS and CDR2 YYNGEE. V shed 0 bases and J shed 8 bases, with 6 bases lying between them. CDR3 sequence reads: CASSVVEDEQFF. CDR3 bases: TGTGCCAGCAGCGTAGTAGAGGATGAGCAGTTCTTC.

The sample holds a few counts of this clonotype. The V gene is TRBV7-9, the J gene TRBJ2-1, with TRBD2 matching over 11 bases. Germline V CDR1 and CDR2: SEHNR, FQNEAQ (reference sequence). J was trimmed by 7 bases and V by 3 bases; bases with no gene match: 8. The CDR3 has 16 amino acids. CDR3 loop: CASSFRGTSGWNEQFF. The CDR3 nucleotides read TGTGCCAGCAGCTTCCGCGGGACTAGCGGTTGGAATGAGCAGTTCTTC.

The chain links TRBV11-2 to TRBJ2-2; the D is unclear. This CDR3 region has 14 residues. CDR1 SGHAT and CDR2 FQNNGV come from the germline V gene. Deletions cut 5 bases from V and 4 bases from J, with 11 bases between. The CDR3 sequence: CASSPHKLTGELFF. DNA of the CDR3: TGTGCCAGCAGCCCACACAAACTCACCGGGGAGCTGTTTTTT.

The chain carries TRBV12-3 or TRBV12-4 and TRBJ1-2; tentatively, D is TRBD1 (6 bases). Trimming cost V 7 bases and J 2 bases, with 11 bases left between them. This CDR3 contains 13 residues. The CDR3 DNA reads TGTGCCAGCATCGGGGGCCTGAACTATGGCTACACCTTC. Translated: CASIGGLNYGYTF.